Sequencing of this TCR beta chain was carried out in a study of blood T cell repertoires in COVID-19. About the research overall: There were acute and convalescent COVID-19 samples, and they came from the United States, Italy and Spain. PBMCs, B-cell-depleted T cells, or T cells provided the cDNA or gDNA that made up the material.

Authors' data handling: Reference gene primers were amplified, and this amplification served to estimate nucleated cell counts. Generated by immunoSEQ multiplex PCR, the TCRdb table keeps only in-frame clones and is missing some. D and trimming come from the DNA, and the V and J calls and clone size come from that table. This table has over 150,000 clones, roughly four fifths appearing once. V dropped 10 bases and J dropped 1 base, with 12 bases sitting between them. CDR1 and CDR2 (germline): KGHDR, SFDVKD. This CDR3 comprises 14 residues. The origin of this receptor is a man between 65 and 85 years old with active or convalescent COVID-19. What was sequenced was peripheral blood. The chain recombines TRBV24-1 with TRBJ2-2, with D maybe TRBD1 (5 bases). The CDR3 reads CATSRTGNTGELFF. The DNA of the CDR3 is TGTGCCACTTCCCGTACAGGGAACACCGGGGAGCTGTTTTTT.